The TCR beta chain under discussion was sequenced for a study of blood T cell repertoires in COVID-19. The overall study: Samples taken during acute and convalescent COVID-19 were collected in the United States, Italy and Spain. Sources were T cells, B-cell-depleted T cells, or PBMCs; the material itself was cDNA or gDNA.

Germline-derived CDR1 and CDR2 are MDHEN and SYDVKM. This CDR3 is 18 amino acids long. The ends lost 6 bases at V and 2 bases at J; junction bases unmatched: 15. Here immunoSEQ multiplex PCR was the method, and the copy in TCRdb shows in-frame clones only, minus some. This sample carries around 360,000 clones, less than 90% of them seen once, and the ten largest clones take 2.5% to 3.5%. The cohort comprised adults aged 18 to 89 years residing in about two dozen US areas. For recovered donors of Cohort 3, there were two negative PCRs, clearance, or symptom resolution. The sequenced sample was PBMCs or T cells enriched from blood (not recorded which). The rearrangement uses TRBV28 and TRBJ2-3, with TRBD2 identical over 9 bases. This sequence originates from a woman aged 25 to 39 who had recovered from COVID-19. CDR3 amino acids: CASRPNLRLADYTDTQYF. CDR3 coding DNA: TGTGCCAGCAGACCGAACCTCCGACTAGCGGATTACACAGATACGCAGTATTTT.